This T cell receptor (beta chain) comes out of a study of OX40 agonist ivuxolimab in advanced cancers. Assay: immunoSEQ multiplex PCR; the TCRdb copy retains only in-frame clones and omits some. The sample contains over 85,000 clones, about four fifths of which appear only once. Germline V gene lookup returns CDR1 SGHNT and CDR2 YENEEA. The CDR3 loop spans 14 amino acids. Trimming took off 5 bases at V and 2 bases at J, with 11 bases between the two ends. The clonotype comes from an adult with an advanced solid tumor such as melanoma, head and neck, liver or kidney cancer. V is TRBV11-3 and J is TRBJ2-3; D might be TRBD1 (5 bases). The input for sequencing was CD4+ or CD8+ T cells sorted from blood, taken in a trial of the OX40 agonist ivuxolimab. The CDR3 spells CASSEGANTDTQYF. Here the CDR3 DNA reads TGTGCCAGCAGCGAAGGGGCCAACACAGATACGCAGTATTTT.